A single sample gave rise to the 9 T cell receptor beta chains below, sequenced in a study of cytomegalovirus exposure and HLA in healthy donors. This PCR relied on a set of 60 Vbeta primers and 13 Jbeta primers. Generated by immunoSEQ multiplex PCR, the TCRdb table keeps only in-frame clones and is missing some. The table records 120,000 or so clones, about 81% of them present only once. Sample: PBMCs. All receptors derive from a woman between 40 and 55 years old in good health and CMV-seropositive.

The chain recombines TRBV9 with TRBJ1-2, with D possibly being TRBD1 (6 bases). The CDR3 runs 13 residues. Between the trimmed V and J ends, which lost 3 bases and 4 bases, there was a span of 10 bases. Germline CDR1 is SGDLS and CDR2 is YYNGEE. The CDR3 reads CASSEGTSYGYTF. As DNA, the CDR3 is TGTGCCAGCAGCGAGGGGACAAGCTATGGCTACACCTTC.

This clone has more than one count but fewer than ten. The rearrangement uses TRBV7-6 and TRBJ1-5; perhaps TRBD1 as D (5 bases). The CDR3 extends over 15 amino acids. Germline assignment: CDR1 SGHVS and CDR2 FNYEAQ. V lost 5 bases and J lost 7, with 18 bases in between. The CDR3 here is CASSPAAGPGQPQHF. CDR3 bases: TGTGCCAGCAGCCCAGCCGCAGGGCCCGGGCAGCCCCAGCATTTT.

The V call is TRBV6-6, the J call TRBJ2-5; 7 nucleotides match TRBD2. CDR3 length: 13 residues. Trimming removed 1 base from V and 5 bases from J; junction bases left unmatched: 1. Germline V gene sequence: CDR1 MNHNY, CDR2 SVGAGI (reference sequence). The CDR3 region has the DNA TGTGCCAGCAGTTACTGGGGGGGTGAGACCCAGTACTTC. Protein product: CASSYWGGETQYF.

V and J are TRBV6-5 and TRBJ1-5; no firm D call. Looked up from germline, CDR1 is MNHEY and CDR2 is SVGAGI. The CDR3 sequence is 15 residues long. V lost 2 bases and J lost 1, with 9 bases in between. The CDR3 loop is CASSYKAGSNQPQHF. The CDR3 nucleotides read TGTGCCAGCAGTTACAAGGCCGGGAGCAATCAGCCCCAGCATTTT.

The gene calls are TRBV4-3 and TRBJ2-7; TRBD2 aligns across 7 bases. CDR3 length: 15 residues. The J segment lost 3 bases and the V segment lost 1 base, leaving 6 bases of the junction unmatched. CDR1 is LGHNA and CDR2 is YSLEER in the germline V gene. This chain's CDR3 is CASSQAPAGNYEQYF. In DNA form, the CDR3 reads TGCGCCAGCAGCCAAGCCCCAGCGGGAAACTACGAGCAGTACTTC.

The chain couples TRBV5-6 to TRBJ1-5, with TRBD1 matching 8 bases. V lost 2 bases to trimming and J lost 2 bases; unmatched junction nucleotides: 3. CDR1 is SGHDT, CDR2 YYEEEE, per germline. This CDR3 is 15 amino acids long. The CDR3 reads CASSFRGLGNQPQHF. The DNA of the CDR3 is TGTGCCAGCAGCTTCAGGGGGCTTGGCAATCAGCCCCAGCATTTT. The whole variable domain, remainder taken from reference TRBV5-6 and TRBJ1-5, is DAGVTQSPTHLIKTRGQQVTLRCSPKSGHDTVSWYQQALGQGPQFIFQYYEEEERQRGNFPDRFSGHQFPNYSSELNVNALLLGDSALYLCASSFRGLGNQPQHFGDGTRLSIL.

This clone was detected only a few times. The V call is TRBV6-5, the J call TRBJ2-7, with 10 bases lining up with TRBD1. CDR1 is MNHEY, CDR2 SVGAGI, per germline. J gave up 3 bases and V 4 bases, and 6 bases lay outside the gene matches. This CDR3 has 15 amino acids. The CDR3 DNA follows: TGTGCCAGCAGTTTCCGGGACAGGGGCAACTACGAGCAGTACTTC. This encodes CASSFRDRGNYEQYF.

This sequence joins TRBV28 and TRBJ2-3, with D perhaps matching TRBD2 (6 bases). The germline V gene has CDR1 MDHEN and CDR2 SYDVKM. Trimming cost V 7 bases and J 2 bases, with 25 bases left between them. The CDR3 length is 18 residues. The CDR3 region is CASTITSWGGEATDTQYF. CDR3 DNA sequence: TGTGCCAGCACCATCACTAGCTGGGGCGGGGAGGCCACAGATACGCAGTATTTT.

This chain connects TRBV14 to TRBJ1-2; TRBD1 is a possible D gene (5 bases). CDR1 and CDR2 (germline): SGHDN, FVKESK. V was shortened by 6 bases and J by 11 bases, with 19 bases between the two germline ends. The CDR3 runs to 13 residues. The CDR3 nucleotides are TGTGCCAGCAGTATCACTTCGACAGCTACGTACACCTTC. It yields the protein CASSITSTATYTF. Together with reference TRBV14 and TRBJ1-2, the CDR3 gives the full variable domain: EAGVTQFPSHSVIEKGQTVTLRCDPISGHDNLYWYRRVMGKEIKFLLHFVKESKQDESGMPNNRFLAERTGGTYSTLKVQPAELEDSGVYFCASSITSTATYTFGSGTRLTVV.